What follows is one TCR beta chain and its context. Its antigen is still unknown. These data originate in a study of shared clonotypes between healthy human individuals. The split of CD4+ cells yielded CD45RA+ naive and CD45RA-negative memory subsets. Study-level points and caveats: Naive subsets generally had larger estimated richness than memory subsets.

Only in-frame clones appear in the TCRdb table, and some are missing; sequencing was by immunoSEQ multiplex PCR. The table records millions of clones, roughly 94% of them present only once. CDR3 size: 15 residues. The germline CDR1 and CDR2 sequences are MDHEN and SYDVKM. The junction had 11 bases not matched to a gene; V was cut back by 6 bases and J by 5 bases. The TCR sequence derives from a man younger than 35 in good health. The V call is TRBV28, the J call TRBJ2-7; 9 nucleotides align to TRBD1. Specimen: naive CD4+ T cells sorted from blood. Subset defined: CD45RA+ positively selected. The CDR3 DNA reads TGTGCCAGCAGATCGGGGGGACAGGGAGGTGACGAGCAGTACTTC. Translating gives CASRSGGQGGDEQYF. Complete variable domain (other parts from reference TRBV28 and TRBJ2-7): DVKVTQSSRYLVKRTGEKVFLECVQDMDHENMFWYRQDPGLGLRLIYFSYDVKMKEKGDIPEGYSVSREKKERFSLILESASTNQTSMYLCASRSGGQGGDEQYFGPGTRLTVT.